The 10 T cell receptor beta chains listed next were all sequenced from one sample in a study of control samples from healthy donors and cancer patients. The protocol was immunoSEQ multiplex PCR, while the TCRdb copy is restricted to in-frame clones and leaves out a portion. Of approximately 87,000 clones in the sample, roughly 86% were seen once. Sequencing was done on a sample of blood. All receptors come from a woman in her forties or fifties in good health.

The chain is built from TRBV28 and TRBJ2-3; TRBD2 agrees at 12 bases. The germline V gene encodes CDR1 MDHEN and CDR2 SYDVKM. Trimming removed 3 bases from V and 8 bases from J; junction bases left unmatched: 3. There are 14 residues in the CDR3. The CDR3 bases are TGTGCCAGCAGTTTGCTGACTAGCGGGAGTACGCAGTATTTT. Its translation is CASSLLTSGSTQYF.

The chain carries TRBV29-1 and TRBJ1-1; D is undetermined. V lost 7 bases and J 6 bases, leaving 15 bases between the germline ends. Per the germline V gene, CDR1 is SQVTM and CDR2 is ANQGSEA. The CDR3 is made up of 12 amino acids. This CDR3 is CSARLIVAEAFF. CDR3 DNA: TGCAGCGCCAGACTTATTGTCGCTGAAGCTTTCTTT. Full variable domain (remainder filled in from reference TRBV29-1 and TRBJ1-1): SAVISQKPSRDICQRGTSLTIQCQVDSQVTMMFWYRQQPGQSLTLIATANQGSEATYESGFVIDKFPISRPNLTFSTLTVSNMSPEDSSIYLCSARLIVAEAFFGQGTRLTVV.

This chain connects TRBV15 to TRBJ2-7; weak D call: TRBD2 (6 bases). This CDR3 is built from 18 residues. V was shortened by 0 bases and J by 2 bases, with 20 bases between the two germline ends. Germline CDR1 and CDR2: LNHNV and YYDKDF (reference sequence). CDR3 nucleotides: TGTGCCACCAGCAGAGATCTCCTCGGAGGGACTTACACCTACGAGCAGTACTTC. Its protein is CATSRDLLGGTYTYEQYF.

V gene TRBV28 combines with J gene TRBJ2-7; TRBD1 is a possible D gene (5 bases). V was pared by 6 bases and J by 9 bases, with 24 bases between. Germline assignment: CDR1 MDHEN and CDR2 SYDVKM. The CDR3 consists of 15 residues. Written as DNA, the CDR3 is TGTGCCAGCAGGGGTGGGGCGGAAGCCCTATTCTGGCAGTACTTC. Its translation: CASRGGAEALFWQYF.

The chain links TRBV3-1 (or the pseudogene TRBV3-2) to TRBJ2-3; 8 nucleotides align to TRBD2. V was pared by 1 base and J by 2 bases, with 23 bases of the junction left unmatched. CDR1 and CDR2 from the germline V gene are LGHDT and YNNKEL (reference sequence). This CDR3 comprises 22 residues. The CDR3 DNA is TGTGCCAGCAGCCAAGCTCCCTTGTGGGCGGGAGGCTCCTTCAATTACACAGATACGCAGTATTTT. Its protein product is CASSQAPLWAGGSFNYTDTQYF.

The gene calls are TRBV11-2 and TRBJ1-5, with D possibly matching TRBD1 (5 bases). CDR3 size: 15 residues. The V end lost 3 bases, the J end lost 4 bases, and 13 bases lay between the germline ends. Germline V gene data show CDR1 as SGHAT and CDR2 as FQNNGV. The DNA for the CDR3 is TGTGCCAGCAGCTTCATCCACAACAGGAATCAGCCCCAGCATTTT. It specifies CASSFIHNRNQPQHF.

Written as DNA, the CDR3 is TGTGCCAGCAGTTACGGGGCTGTCGGGAGCGCGGGGTACAATGAGCAGTTCTTC. Amino acids: CASSYGAVGSAGYNEQFF. The chain recombines TRBV6-2 or TRBV6-3 with TRBJ2-1; D may be TRBD2 (6 bases). The V end was cut by 2 bases, the J end by 4 bases, with 21 bases between. The germline CDR1 and CDR2 sequences are MNHEY and SVGEGT. This CDR3 is built from 18 residues.

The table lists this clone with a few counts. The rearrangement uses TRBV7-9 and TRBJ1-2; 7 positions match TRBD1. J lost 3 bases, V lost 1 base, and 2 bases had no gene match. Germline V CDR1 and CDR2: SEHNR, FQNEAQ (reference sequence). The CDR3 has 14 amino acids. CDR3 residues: CASSLDRGYYGYTF. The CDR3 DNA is TGTGCCAGCAGCTTAGACAGGGGCTACTATGGCTACACCTTC. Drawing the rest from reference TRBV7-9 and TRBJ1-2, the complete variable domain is DTGVSQNPRHKITKRGQNVTFRCDPISEHNRLYWYRQTLGQGPEFLTYFQNEAQLEKSRLLSDRFSAERPKGSFSTLEIQRTEQGDSAMYLCASSLDRGYYGYTFGSGTRLTVV.

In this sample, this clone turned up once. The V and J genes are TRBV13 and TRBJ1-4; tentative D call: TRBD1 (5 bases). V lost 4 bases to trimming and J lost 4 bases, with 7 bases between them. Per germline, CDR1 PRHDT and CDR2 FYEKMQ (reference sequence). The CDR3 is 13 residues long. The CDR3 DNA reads TGTGCCAGCAGCTGGGGCTTTAATGAAAAACTGTTTTTT. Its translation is CASSWGFNEKLFF.

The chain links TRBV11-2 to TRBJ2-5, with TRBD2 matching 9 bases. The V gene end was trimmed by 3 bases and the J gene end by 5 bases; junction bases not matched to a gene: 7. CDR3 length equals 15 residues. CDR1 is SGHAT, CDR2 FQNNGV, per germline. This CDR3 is CASSFRGSGGETQYF. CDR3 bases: TGTGCCAGCAGCTTTAGGGGTAGCGGGGGCGAGACCCAGTACTTC. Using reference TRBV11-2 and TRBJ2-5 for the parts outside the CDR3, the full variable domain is EAGVAQSPRYKIIEKRQSVAFWCNPISGHATLYWYQQILGQGPKLLIQFQNNGVVDDSQLPKDRFSAERLKGVDSTLKIQPAKLEDSAVYLCASSFRGSGGETQYFGPGTRLLVL.